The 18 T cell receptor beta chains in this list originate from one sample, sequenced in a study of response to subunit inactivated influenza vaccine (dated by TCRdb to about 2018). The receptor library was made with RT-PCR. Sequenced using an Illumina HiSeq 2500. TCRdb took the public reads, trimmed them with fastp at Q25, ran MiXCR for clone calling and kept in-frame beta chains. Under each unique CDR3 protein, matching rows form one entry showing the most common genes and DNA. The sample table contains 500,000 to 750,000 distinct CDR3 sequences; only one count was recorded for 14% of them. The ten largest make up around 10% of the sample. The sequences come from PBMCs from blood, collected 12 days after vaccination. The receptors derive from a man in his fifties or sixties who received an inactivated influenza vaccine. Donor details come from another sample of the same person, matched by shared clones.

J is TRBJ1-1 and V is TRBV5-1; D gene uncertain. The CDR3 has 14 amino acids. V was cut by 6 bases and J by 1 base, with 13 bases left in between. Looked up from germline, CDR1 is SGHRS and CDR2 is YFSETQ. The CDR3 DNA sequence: TGCGCCAGCACCCCCGGAGGACCGAACACTGAAGCTTTCTTT. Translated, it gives CASTPGGPNTEAFF.

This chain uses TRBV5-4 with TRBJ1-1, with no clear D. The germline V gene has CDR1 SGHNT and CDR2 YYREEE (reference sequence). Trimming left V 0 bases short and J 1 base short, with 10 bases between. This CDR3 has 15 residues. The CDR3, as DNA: TGTGCCAGCAGCTTGGAGGTAGGAGAGAACACTGAAGCTTTCTTT. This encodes CASSLEVGENTEAFF.

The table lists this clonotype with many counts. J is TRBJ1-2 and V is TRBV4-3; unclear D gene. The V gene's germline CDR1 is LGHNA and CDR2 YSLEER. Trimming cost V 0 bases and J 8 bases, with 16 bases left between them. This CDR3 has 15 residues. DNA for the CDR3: TGCGCCAGCAGCCAAGATCGGCGGAGCTCTGAGGGCTACACCTTC. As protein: CASSQDRRSSEGYTF.

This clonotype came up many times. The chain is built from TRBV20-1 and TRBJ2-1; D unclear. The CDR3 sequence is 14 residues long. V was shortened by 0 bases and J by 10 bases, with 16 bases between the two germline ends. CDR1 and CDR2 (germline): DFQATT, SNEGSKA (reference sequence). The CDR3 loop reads CSARDFWPSDEQFF. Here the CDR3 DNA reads TGCAGTGCTAGAGACTTCTGGCCCTCTGACGAGCAGTTCTTC.

CDR3 nucleotides: TGTGCCAGCAGCTCGACGATGGCGAACACTGAAGCTTTCTTT. Its protein product is CASSSTMANTEAFF. V is TRBV7-2 and J is TRBJ1-1; no clear D. Germline V gene data show CDR1 as SGHTA and CDR2 as FQGNSA. V shed 4 bases and J shed 1 base, with 10 bases lying between them. This CDR3 contains 14 residues.

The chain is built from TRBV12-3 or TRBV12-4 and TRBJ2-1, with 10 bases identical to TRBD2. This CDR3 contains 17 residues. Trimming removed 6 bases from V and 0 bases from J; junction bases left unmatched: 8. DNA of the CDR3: TGTGCCAGCAGCCGGACTAGCGGTACAAGCTCCTACAATGAGCAGTTCTTC. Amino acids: CASSRTSGTSSYNEQFF.

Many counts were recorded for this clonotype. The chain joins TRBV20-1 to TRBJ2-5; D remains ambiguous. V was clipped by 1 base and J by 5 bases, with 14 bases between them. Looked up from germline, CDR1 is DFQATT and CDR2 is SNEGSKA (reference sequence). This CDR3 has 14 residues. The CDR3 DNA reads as TGCAGTGCTAGAGGGCCCCTTCTGTCGGAGACCCAGTACTTC. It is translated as CSARGPLLSETQYF.

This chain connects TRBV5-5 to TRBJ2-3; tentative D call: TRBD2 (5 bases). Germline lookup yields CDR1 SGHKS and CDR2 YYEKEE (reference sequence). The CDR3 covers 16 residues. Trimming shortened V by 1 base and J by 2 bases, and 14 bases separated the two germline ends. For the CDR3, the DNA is TGTGCCAGCAGCTTGTATACGGGGTCCTACACAGATACGCAGTATTTT. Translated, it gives CASSLYTGSYTDTQYF.

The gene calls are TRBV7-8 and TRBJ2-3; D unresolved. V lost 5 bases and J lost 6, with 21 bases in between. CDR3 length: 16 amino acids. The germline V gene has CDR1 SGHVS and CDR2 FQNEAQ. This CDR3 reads CASSRGRNLVGDTQYF. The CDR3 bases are TGTGCCAGCAGCCGTGGTCGTAATTTAGTCGGCGATACGCAGTATTTT.

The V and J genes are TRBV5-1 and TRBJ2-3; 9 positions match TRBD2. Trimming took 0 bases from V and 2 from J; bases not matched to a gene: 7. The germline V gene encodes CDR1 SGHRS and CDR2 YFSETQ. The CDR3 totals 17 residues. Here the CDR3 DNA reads TGCGCCAGCAGCTTGGCCTTGGTAGCGGGAGTCACAGATACGCAGTATTTT. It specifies CASSLALVAGVTDTQYF.

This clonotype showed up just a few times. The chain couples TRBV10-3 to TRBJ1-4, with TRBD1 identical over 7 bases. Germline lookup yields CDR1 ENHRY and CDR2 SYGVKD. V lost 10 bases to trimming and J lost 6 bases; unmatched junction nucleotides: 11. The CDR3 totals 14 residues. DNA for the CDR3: TGTGCCACCGCAGAGACAGGGTTGGATGAAAAACTGTTTTTT. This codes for CATAETGLDEKLFF.

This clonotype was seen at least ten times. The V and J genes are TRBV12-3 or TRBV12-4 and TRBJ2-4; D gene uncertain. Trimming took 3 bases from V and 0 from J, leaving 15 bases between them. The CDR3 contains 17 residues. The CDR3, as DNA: TGTGCCAGCAGTTTCGCGGAAGCCATCCTAGCCAAAAACATTCAGTACTTC. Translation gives CASSFAEAILAKNIQYF.

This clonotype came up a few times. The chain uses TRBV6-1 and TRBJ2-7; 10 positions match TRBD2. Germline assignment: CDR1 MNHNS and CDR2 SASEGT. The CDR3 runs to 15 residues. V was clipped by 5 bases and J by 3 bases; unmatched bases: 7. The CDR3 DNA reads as TGTGCCAGCAGTAAAGGACTAGCGGACCGCTACGAGCAGTACTTC. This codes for CASSKGLADRYEQYF.

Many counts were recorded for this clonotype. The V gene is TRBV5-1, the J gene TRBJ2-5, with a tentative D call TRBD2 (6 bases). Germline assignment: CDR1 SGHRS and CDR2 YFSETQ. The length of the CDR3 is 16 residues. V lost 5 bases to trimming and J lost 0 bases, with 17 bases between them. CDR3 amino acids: CASRRSGTYNQETQYF. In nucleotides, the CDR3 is TGCGCCAGCAGACGTTCCGGGACTTACAACCAAGAGACCCAGTACTTC.

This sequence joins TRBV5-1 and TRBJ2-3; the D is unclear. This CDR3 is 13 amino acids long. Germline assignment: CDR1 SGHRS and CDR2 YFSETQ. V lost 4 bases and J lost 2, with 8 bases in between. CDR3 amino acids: CASSPDTTDTQYF. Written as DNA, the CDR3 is TGCGCCAGCAGCCCAGACACCACAGATACGCAGTATTTT.

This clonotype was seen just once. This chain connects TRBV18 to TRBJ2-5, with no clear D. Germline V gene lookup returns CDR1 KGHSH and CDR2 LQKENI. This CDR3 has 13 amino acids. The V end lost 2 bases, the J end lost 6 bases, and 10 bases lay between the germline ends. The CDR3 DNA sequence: TGTGCCAGCTCACCAACGAAAGGGCAGACCCAGTACTTC. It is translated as CASSPTKGQTQYF.

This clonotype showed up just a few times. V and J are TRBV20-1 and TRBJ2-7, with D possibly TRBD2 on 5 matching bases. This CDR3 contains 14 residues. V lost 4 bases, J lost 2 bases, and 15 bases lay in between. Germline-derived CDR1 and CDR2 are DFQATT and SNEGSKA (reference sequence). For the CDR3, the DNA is TGCAGTGCTACCCTTCCGGGAAGGGCCTACGAGCAGTACTTC. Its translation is CSATLPGRAYEQYF.

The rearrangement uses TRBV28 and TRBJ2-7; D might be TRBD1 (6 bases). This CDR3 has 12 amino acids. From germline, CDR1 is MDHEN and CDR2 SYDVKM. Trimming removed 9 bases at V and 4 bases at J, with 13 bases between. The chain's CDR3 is CASNQGLYEQYF. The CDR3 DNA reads TGTGCCAGTAACCAGGGGCTATACGAGCAGTACTTC.